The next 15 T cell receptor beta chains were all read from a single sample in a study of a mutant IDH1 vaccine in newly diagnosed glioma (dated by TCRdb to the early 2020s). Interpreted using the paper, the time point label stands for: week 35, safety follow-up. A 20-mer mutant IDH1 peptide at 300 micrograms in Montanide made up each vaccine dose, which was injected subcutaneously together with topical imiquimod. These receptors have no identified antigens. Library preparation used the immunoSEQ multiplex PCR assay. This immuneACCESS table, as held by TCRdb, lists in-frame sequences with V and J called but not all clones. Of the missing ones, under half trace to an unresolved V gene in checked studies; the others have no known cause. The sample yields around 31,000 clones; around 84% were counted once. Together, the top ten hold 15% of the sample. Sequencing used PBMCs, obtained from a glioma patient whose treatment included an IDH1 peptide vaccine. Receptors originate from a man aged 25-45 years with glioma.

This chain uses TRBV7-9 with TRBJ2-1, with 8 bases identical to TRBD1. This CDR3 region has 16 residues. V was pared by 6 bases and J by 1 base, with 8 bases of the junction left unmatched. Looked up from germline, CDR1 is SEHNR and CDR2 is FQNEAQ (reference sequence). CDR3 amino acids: CASSPRTGRSYNEQFF. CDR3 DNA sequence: TGTGCCAGCAGTCCACGGACAGGGCGTTCCTACAATGAGCAGTTCTTC.

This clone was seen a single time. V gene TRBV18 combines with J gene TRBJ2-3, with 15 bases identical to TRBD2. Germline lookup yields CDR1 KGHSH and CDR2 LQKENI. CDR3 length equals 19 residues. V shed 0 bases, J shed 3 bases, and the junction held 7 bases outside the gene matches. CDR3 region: CASSPPGLAGGMNTDTQYF. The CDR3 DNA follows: TGTGCCAGCTCACCACCGGGACTAGCGGGAGGAATGAATACAGATACGCAGTATTTT.

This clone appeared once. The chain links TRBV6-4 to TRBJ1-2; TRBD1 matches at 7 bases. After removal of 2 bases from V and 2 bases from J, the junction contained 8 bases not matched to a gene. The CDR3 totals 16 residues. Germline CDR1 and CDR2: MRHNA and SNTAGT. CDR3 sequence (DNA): TGTGCCAGCAGTGACCGTACAGGGGCCCCCAACTATGGCTACACCTTC. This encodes CASSDRTGAPNYGYTF.

This CDR3 reads CASSAGGTTLYEQYF. CDR3 coding DNA: TGTGCCAGCAGCGCTGGGGGGACTACCCTCTACGAGCAGTACTTC. V and J are TRBV9 and TRBJ2-7; 7 positions match TRBD2. Germline CDR1 is SGDLS and CDR2 is YYNGEE. The CDR3 has 15 residues. After removal of 3 bases from V and 3 bases from J, the junction contained 9 bases not matched to a gene.

The CDR3 loop reads CASSSPLGEALYNEQFF. DNA for the CDR3: TGTGCCAGCAGCTCCCCCCTGGGGGAGGCCCTTTACAATGAGCAGTTCTTC. The genes are TRBV5-4 and TRBJ2-1; possible D gene TRBD2, 6 bases. The germline gives CDR1 SGHNT, CDR2 YYREEE (reference sequence). Trimming took off 3 bases at V and 4 bases at J, with 20 bases between the two ends. The CDR3 loop spans 17 amino acids.

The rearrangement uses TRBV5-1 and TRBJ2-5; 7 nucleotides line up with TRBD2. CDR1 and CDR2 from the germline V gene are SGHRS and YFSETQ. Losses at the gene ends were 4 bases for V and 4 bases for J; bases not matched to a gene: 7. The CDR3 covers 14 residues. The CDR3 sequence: CASSTGGEGETQYF. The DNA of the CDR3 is TGCGCCAGCAGCACCGGAGGGGAGGGAGAGACCCAGTACTTC.

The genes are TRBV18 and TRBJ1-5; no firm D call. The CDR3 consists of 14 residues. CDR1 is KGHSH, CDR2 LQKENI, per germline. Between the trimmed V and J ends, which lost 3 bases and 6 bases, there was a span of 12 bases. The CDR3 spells CASSPQRVGQPQHF. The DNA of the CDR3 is TGTGCCAGCTCACCCCAAAGGGTAGGTCAGCCCCAGCATTTT.

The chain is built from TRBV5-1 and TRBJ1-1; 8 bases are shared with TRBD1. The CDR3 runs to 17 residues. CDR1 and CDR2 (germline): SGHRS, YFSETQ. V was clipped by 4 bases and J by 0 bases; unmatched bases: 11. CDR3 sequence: CASSEDGTGSMNTEAFF. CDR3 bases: TGCGCCAGCAGCGAGGACGGGACAGGAAGCATGAACACTGAAGCTTTCTTT.

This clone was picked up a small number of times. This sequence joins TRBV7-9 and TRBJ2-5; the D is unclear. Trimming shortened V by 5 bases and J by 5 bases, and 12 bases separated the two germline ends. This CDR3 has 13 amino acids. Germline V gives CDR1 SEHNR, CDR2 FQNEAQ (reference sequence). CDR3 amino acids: CASSASNLETQYF. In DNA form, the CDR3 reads TGTGCCAGCAGCGCCTCCAACCTTGAGACCCAGTACTTC.

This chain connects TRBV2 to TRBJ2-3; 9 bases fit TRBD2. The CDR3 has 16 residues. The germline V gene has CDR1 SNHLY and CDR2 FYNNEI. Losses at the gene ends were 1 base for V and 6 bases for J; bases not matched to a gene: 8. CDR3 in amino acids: CASSEGLAGLGDTQYF. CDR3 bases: TGTGCCAGCAGTGAAGGGCTAGCGGGACTGGGGGATACGCAGTATTTT.

Written as DNA, the CDR3 is TGTGCCAGCAGCCGACGAGTTACAGAAAACTCCTACGAGCAGTACTTC. Protein sequence: CASSRRVTENSYEQYF. The J gene is TRBJ2-7, the V gene TRBV4-2, with D unresolved. CDR3 length: 16 residues. V shed 4 bases and J shed 0 bases, with 16 bases lying between them. Looked up from germline, CDR1 is LGHNA and CDR2 is YNFKEQ.

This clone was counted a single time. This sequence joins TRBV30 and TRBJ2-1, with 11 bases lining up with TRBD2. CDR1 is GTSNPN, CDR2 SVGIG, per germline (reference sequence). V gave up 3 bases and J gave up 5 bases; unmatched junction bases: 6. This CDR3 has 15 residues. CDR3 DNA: TGTGCCTGGAGGGCGACTAGCGGGACGAACAATGAGCAGTTCTTC. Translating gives CAWRATSGTNNEQFF.

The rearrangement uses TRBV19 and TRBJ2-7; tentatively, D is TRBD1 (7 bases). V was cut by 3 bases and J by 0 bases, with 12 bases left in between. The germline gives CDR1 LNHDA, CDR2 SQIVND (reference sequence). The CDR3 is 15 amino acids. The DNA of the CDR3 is TGTGCCAGTAGTATTGGCCAGGGGGGCTCCTACGAGCAGTACTTC. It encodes CASSIGQGGSYEQYF.

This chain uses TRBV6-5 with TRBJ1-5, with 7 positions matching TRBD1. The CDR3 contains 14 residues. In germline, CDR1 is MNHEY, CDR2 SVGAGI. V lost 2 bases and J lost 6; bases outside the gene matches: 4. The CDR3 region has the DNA TGTGCCAGCAGTTACGGGCAGGGGGGTCAGCCCCAGCATTTT. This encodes CASSYGQGGQPQHF.

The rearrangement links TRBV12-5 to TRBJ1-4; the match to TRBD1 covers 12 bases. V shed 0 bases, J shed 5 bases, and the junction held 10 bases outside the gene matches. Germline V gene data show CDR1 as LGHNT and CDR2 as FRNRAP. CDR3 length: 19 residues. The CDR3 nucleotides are TGTGCTAGTGGTTTGGTAGGGACAGGGGGCGCCCGTTTGAATGAAAAACTGTTTTTT. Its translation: CASGLVGTGGARLNEKLFF. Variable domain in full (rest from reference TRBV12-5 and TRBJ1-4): DARVTQTPRHKVTEMGQEVTMRCQPILGHNTVFWYRQTMMQGLELLAYFRNRAPLDDSGMPKDRFSAEMPDATLATLKIQPSEPRDSAVYFCASGLVGTGGARLNEKLFFGSGTQLSVL.